The source of this T cell receptor (beta chain) is a study of T cell repertoires in cytomegalovirus infection. In its sample, this clonotype was seen a few times. Its target is unknown. V lost 3 bases and J 1 base, leaving 9 bases between the germline ends. The CDR3 covers 15 residues. In TCRdb, the reads were re-called with MiXCR into one record per CDR3 protein. The sample yields about 570,000 distinct CDR3 sequences, roughly 43% seen once. The study, taken as a whole, reports: Summed frequency of public TCR beta families distinguished CMV carriers with the relevant HLA.

J is TRBJ2-2 and V is TRBV12-3 or TRBV12-4; TRBD1 is a possible D gene (5 bases). This sequence was found in a human donor in good health (CMV status not recorded). Some clones in this sample may be carry-over from other donors' samples. The sequencing here drew on cultured PBMCs, taken from culture after CMV antigen stimulation. CDR3 sequence reads: CASSFRALNTGELFF. The CDR3 bases are TGTGCCAGCAGTTTCAGGGCCTTGAACACCGGGGAGCTGTTTTTT.